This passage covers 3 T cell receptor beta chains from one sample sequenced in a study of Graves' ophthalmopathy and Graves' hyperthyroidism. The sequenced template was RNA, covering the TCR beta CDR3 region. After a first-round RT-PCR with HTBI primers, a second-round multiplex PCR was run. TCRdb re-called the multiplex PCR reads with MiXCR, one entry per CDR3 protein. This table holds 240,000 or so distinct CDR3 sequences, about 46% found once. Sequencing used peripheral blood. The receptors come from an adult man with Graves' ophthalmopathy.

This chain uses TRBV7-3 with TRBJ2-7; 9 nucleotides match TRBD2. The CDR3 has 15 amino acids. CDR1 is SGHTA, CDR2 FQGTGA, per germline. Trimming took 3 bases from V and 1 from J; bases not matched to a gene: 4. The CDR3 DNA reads TGTGCCAGCAGCTTTCGGCGGGGGGGTTCCTACGAGCAGTACTTC. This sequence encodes CASSFRRGGSYEQYF.

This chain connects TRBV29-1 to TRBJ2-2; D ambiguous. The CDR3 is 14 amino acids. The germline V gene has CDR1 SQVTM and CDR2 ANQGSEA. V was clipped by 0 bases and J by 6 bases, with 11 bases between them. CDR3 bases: TGCAGCGTTGAAGACGCAGGCGGATCCGGGGAGCTGTTTTTT. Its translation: CSVEDAGGSGELFF.

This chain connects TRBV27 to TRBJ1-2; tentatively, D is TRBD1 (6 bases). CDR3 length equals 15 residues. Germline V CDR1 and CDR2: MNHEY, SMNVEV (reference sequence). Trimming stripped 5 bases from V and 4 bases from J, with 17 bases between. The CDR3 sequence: CASSSSRDITYGYTF. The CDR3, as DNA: TGTGCCAGCAGTAGCAGCCGGGACATCACCTATGGCTACACCTTC.